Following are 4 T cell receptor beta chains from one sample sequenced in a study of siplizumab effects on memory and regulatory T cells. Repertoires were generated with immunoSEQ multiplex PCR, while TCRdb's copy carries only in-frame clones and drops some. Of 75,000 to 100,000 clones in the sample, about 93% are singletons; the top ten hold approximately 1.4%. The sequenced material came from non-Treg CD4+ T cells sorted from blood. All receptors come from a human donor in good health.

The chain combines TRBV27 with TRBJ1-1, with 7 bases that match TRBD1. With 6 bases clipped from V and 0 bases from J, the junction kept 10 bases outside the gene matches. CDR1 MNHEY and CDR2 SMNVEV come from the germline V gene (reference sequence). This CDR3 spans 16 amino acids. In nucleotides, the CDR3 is TGTGCCAGCAGACGGGACAGAAACCCCATGAACACTGAAGCTTTCTTT. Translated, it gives CASRRDRNPMNTEAFF.

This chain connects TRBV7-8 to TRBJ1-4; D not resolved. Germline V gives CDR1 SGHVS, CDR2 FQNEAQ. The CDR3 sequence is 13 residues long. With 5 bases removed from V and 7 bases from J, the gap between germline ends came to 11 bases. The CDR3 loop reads CASSPYNFEKLFF. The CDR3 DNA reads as TGTGCCAGCAGCCCCTACAACTTTGAAAAACTGTTTTTT. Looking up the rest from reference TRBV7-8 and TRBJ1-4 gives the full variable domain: GAGVSQSPRYKVAKRGQDVALRCDPISGHVSLFWYQQALGQGPEFLTYFQNEAQLDKSGLPSDRFFAERPEGSVSTLKIQRTQQEDSAVYLCASSPYNFEKLFFGSGTQLSVL.

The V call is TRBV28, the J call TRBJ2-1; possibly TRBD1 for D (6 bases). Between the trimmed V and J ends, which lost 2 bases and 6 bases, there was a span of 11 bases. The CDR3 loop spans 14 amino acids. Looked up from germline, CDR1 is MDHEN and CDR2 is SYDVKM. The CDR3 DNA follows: TGTGCCAGCAGTTTAGGGGGCAGGGCCAATGAGCAGTTCTTC. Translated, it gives CASSLGGRANEQFF.

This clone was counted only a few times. The DNA of the CDR3 is TGTGCCAGCTCAGAGACTAGCGGATCCTACGAGCAGTACTTC. Protein: CASSETSGSYEQYF. This chain links TRBV18 with TRBJ2-7; 9 nucleotides agree with TRBD2. Trimming removed 5 bases from V and 1 base from J; junction bases left unmatched: 3. This CDR3 is built from 14 residues. CDR1 is KGHSH and CDR2 is LQKENI in the germline V gene.